This TCR beta chain derives from a study of blood T cell repertoires in COVID-19. Overall study context: Samples of COVID-19 (acute and convalescent) were obtained from the United States, Italy and Spain. Sources were T cells, B-cell-depleted T cells, or PBMCs; the material itself was cDNA or gDNA.

CDR1 LNHDA and CDR2 SQIVND come from the germline V gene (reference sequence). The J segment lost 4 bases and the V segment lost 7 bases, leaving 7 bases of the junction unmatched. This CDR3 spans 14 amino acids. Authors' processing steps: From reference gene primer amplification, estimates of nucleated cell counts were derived. Some clones are missing from TCRdb's copy, which holds only in-frame ones; the method was immunoSEQ multiplex PCR. That table is the source of V, J and clone size, and D and trimming were worked out from the DNA. This table holds roughly 230,000 clones, roughly 85% found once.

The source material was peripheral blood. This clonotype was sampled from a woman older than 75 with acute or convalescent COVID-19. This chain joins TRBV19 and TRBJ1-1; 9 bases map to TRBD1. CDR3 residues: CASKIRDRVTEAFF. The CDR3, as DNA: TGTGCCAGTAAAATCCGGGACAGGGTCACTGAAGCTTTCTTT.